The clone carrying this T cell receptor (beta chain) was detected only once. CDR1 is SGDLS, CDR2 YYNGEE, per germline. CDR3 size: 15 residues. V lost 0 bases, J lost 4 bases, and 6 bases stayed unmatched. The data are from a study of OX40 agonist ivuxolimab in advanced cancers. Using immunoSEQ multiplex PCR, the repertoire was profiled, and TCRdb retains in-frame clones only, with some absent. This table holds 15,000 to 20,000 clones, 87% found once. The chain couples TRBV9 to TRBJ1-2; 7 nucleotides align to TRBD1. Sequencing was performed on CD4+ or CD8+ T cells sorted from blood, taken in a trial of the OX40 agonist ivuxolimab. The sequence was collected from an adult with an advanced solid tumor such as melanoma, head and neck, liver or kidney cancer. The CDR3 DNA sequence: TGTGCCAGCAGCGTAGACAGGGGAGGCGGCTATGGCTACACCTTC. Protein sequence: CASSVDRGGGYGYTF.